What follows is one T cell receptor (beta chain) and its context. What this receptor recognizes is not known. Base qualities are missing; no much larger clone stands one base away. This specimen belongs to a study of blood T cell repertoires in COVID-19 (dated by TCRdb to about 2020). About the full investigation: Samples covering the acute and convalescent phases of COVID-19 were provided by collaborators in the United States, Italy and Spain. Deeply sampled blood TCRbeta repertoires from subjects exposed to, actively infected with, or recovered from COVID-19 were included in the dataset. The prospective study material was composed of cDNA or gDNA derived from T cells, B-cell-depleted T cells, or PBMCs. HLA class I and class II types, where available, came from metadata supplied by the sample provider rather than from assay-based typing. The repertoires were released in a freely available public database intended as a resource for research on the immune response to SARS-CoV-2. The samples were drawn from two sources: the first 160 participants of the ongoing ImmuneRACE study, and 950 to 1,500 subjects contributed by 6 global collaborators. Sample metadata almost always included a de-identified subject ID, COVID-19 status, age in years and sex.

Inclusive of the bounding cysteine and phenylalanine, the CDR3 is 14 residues long. Of the read, only the CDR3 DNA is kept; its 42 bases are in frame from base 1. Trimming takes 0 bases from V and 4 bases from J, and the germline ends sit 10 bases apart. From the germline V gene (reference sequence), CDR1 is SGHNT and CDR2 is YYREEE. Study-level results and caveats: Clinical and demographic metadata were provided uncurated, with the amount varying by source and participant.

The immunoSEQ Assay, a bias-controlled multiplex PCR, was used to amplify TCRbeta CDR3 regions from genomic DNA. The authors' analysis ran thus. The number of nucleated cells in each sample was estimated from the amplification of reference gene primers within the assay. To quantify the absolute abundance of each unique TCRbeta CDR3 rearrangement, sequence reads were collapsed and filtered. For each sample, productive Simpson clonality was calculated by taking the square root of Simpson's diversity index across productive rearrangements. Entries here come from immuneACCESS through TCRdb and include only in-frame sequences with V and J called. Some clones fail to appear in such tables; in the studies checked, an unresolved V gene covers under half of the shortfall, and the cause of the remainder is unknown. For V, J and clone size, that table is used; D and trimming come from the DNA. A total of 30,000 to 50,000 clones appear in this sample, 75% to 85% of them only once. Together, the top ten hold approximately 23% of the sample.

Each collaborating institution followed its own protocols to collect whole blood in K2EDTA tubes. For TCRbeta analysis, collaborator samples were shipped as frozen whole blood, as isolated PBMCs, or as DNA extracted from either sample type. The origin of this receptor is a man between 65 and 85 years old with acute or convalescent COVID-19. The material sequenced was peripheral blood. The rearranged chain carries TRBV5-4 and TRBJ2-5; D gene: possibly TRBD2, on 6 matching bases. The encoded CDR3 is CASSLEVGGETQYF. In nucleotide form, the sequence is TGTGCCAGCAGCTTGGAGGTGGGGGGAGAGACCCAGTACTTC.